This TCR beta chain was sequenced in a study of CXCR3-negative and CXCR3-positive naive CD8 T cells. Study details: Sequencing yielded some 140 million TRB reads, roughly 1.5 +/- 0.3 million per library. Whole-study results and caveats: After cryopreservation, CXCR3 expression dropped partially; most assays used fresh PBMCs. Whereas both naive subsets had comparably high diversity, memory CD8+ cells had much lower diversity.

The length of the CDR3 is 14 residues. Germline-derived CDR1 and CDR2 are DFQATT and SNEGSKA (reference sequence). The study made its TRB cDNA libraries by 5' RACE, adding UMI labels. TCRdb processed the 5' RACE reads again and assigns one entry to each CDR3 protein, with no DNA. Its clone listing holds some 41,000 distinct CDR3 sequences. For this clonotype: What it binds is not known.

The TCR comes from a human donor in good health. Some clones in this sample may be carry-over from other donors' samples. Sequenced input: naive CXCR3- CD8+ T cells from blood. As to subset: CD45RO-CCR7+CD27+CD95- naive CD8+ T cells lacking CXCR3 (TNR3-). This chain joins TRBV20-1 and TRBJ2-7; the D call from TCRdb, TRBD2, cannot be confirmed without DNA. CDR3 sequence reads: CSARGVGREIEQYF.